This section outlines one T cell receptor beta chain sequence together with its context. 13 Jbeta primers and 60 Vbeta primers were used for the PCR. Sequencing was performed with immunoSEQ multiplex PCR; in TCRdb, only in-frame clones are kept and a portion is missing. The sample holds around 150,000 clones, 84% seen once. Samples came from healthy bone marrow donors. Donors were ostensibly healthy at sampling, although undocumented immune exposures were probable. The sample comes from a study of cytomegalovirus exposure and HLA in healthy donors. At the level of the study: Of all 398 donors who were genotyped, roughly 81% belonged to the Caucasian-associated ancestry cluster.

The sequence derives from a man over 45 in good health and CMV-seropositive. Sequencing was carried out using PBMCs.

The CDR3 region is CATQRGNEQYF. CDR3 nucleotides: TGTGCCACCCAGCGGGGGAACGAGCAGTACTTC. This chain uses TRBV2 with TRBJ2-7, with 8 bases fitting TRBD2. CDR3 length equals 11 residues. J gave up 5 bases and V 10 bases, and 4 bases lay outside the gene matches. From germline, CDR1 is SNHLY and CDR2 FYNNEI.